This TCR beta chain was observed in a study of blood T cell repertoires in COVID-19. About the study: COVID-19 samples, acute and convalescent, were from the United States, Italy and Spain.

Authors' methods: Quantification of nucleated cells was approximated via reference gene primer amplification. Generated by immunoSEQ multiplex PCR, the TCRdb table keeps only in-frame clones and is missing some. V and J calls and clone size are copied from that table; D and trimming were computed from the DNA. The sample holds some 490,000 clones; 70% to 90% are singletons and the top ten take more than 3%. V lost 1 base and J 5 bases, leaving 9 bases between the germline ends. Germline CDR1 is SGHTA and CDR2 is FQGNSA. The CDR3 totals 14 residues. The sequence came from a human donor in a cohort sampled during active COVID-19. The sequencing sample was made of peripheral blood. The gene calls are TRBV7-2 and TRBJ1-3; D possibly corresponds to TRBD1 (5 bases). CDR3 region: CASSLEAGRNTIYF. CDR3 in DNA: TGTGCCAGCAGCTTAGAGGCAGGGAGAAACACCATATATTTT.